The source of this TCR beta chain is a study of OX40 agonist ivuxolimab in advanced cancers. Study context: Partial responses were achieved by three patients, one with hepatocellular carcinoma and two with cutaneous melanoma. Study results and caveats: On average, a greater number of expanded clones characterised CD8+ T cells relative to CD4+. CD4+ and CD8+ T cells in blood underwent clonal expansion by week 6 at 0.1 to 3.0 mg/kg. Individuals who were partial responders at 0.1-3.0 mg/kg had clonal expansion that ranked among the lowest.

TCRdb's copy holds only in-frame clones and misses some; the assay was immunoSEQ multiplex PCR. Of 45,000 to 55,000 clones in the sample, 84% are singletons; the top ten hold over 1.5%. With respect to this clone: What it binds is not known.

With V trimmed by 7 bases and J by 0 bases, 6 bases remained unmatched. The CDR3 runs to 15 residues. Germline-derived CDR1 and CDR2 are MNHNY and SVGAGI (reference sequence). The J gene is TRBJ2-7, the V gene TRBV6-6; TRBD2 agrees at 10 bases. The clonotype comes from an adult with an advanced solid tumor such as melanoma, head and neck, liver or kidney cancer. This specimen consisted of CD4+ or CD8+ T cells sorted from blood, obtained in a trial of the OX40 agonist ivuxolimab. CDR3 DNA: TGTGCCAGCACCAGGACTAGCGGCCTCTCCTACGAGCAGTACTTC. This gives the protein CASTRTSGLSYEQYF.